Reported below is one TCR beta chain. What it binds is unknown. Primers: 60 Vbeta forward and 13 Jbeta reverse. Data came from immunoSEQ multiplex PCR; TCRdb stores just in-frame clones and leaves some out. The sample yields 150,000 to 200,000 clones, approximately 80% seen once. This sample was included in a study of cytomegalovirus exposure and HLA in healthy donors. Findings and caveats of the study: Presence/absence analyses assumed roughly uniform sequencing depth across donors, which may not hold.

The CDR3 extends over 14 amino acids. Germline CDR1 is MDHEN and CDR2 is SYDVKM. What was sequenced was PBMCs. The TCR sequence derives from a woman aged 18-29 years in good health and CMV-seronegative. V usage is TRBV28 and J usage is TRBJ2-5; 9 bases are shared with TRBD2. The J call is in doubt because the DNA end fits TRBJ2-7 better. CDR3 in DNA: TGTGCCAGCAGTTTGCGGGGGGGGAGTCACGAGCAGTACTTC. This translates into CASSLRGGSHEQYF.